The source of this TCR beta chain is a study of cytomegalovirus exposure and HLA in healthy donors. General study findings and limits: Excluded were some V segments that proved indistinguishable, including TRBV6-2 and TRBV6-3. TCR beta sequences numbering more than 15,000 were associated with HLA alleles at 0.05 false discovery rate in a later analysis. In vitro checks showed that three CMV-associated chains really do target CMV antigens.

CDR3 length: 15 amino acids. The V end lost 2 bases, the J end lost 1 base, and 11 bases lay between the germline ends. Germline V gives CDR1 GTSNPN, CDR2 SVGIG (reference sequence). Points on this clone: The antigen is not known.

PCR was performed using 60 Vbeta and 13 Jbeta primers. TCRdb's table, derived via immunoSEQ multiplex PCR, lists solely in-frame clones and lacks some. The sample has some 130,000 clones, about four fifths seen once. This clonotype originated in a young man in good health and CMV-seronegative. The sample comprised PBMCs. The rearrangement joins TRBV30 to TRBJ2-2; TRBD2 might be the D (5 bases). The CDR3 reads CAWSTLRGNTGELFF. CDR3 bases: TGTGCCTGGAGTACTCTCCGGGGGAACACCGGGGAGCTGTTTTTT. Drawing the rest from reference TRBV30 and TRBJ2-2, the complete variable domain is SQTIHQWPATLVQPVGSPLSLECTVEGTSNPNLYWYRQAAGRGLQLLFYSVGIGQISSEVPQNLSASRPQDRQFILSSKKLLLSDSGFYLCAWSTLRGNTGELFFGEGSRLTVL.